This T cell receptor beta chain came from a study of cytomegalovirus exposure and HLA in healthy donors. PCR used 60 Vbeta primers and 13 Jbeta primers. Using immunoSEQ multiplex PCR, the repertoire was profiled, and TCRdb retains in-frame clones only, with some absent. The sample shows roughly 160,000 clones, 85% of them seen only once. The CDR3 has 14 amino acids. Sequencing used PBMCs. The clonotype comes from a man younger than 40 in good health and CMV-seropositive. V gene TRBV21-1 combines with J gene TRBJ1-2; the DNA was not compared with TRBD1, the D call given in the table. TRBV21-1 is labeled a pseudogene. The CDR3 sequence is CASSKYQGSYGYTF. In DNA form, the CDR3 reads TGTGCCAGCAGCAAATATCAGGGCTCCTATGGCTACACCTTC.